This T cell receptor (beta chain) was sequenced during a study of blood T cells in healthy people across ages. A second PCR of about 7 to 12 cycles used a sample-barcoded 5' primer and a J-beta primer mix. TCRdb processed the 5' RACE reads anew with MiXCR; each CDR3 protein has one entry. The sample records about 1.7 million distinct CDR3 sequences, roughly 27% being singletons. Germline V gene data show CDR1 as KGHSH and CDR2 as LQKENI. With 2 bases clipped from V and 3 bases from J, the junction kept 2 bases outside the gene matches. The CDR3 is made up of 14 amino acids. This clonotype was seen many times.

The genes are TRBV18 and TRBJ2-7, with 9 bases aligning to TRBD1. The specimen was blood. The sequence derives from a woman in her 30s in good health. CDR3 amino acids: CASSPSGQGYEQYF. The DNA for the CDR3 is TGTGCCAGCTCACCATCGGGACAGGGCTACGAGCAGTACTTC.